Below, one T cell receptor (beta chain) is given with its context. A junction boundary mismatches the germline segment, possibly from a read error. This entry belongs to a study of CD8 T cells in Susac syndrome. Study-wide context: Patients with Susac syndrome were therapy-naive, on corticosteroids, or on intravenous immunoglobulin alone at blood draw.

Random hexamers served to reverse transcribe roughly 0.45 to 1 ug RNA. Using its own MiXCR run on the immunoSEQ multiplex PCR reads, TCRdb lists one record per CDR3 protein. Of under 200,000 distinct CDR3 sequences in the sample, roughly 90% are singletons; the top ten hold about 0.1%. Purification of the CD8+ and CD4+ T cells relied on negative isolation, and TEMRA cells underwent FACS enrichment. Germline loops: CDR1 GTSNPN, CDR2 SVGIG (reference sequence). The CDR3 runs to 11 residues. This receptor was taken from a human donor with Susac syndrome. Source material: CD4+ T cells from PBMCs. This rearrangement joins TRBV30 to TRBJ1-1, with a weak D call TRBD1 (5 bases). In DNA, the CDR3 is TGTGCCTGGGGTAGCAGGGTCCTCCCCCTCTTT. Translation gives CAWGSRVLPLF.